The rows below give T cell receptor beta chains drawn from one sample of a study of cytomegalovirus exposure and HLA in healthy donors. The data were produced by immunoSEQ multiplex PCR, yet TCRdb's version contains in-frame clones alone and is incomplete. The sample contains tens of thousands of clones, around three quarters of which appear only once. The sequencing sample was made of PBMCs. These receptors were collected from a male donor in good health and CMV-seronegative. CDR3s leave out the opening cysteine and the closing phenylalanine or tryptophan.

TRBV29-1	TRBJ1-1	SVADGRTEAF
TRBV5-5	TRBJ1-3	ASSQGQGILAGNTIY
TRBV4-3	TRBJ1-2	ASSQAPSANYGYT
TRBV4-3	TRBJ2-7	ASSQEATSGYYEQY
TRBV6-6	TRBJ2-1	ASSYYGGGAGNEQF
TRBV28	TRBJ1-5	AAGLREPQH
TRBV4-3	TRBJ2-2	ASSHGGLGTGELF
TRBV5-5	TRBJ1-4	ASSFSFPGGEKLF
TRBV5-6	TRBJ2-7	ASSLGGDTYEQY
TRBV27	TRBJ2-2	ASSSIGSELF
TRBV28	TRBJ1-1	ASSTTGEANTEAF
TRBV5-5	TRBJ1-6	ASSLGENSPLH
TRBV9	TRBJ2-7	ASSVEAGGYEQY
TRBV5-1	TRBJ1-1	ASSLGAGDTEAF
TRBV5-1	TRBJ2-7	ASSLEGPYEQY
TRBV7-2	TRBJ2-7	ASSPRGSANYEQY
TRBV7-2	-	ASSSAGTGSYEQY
TRBV28	TRBJ1-5	ASTHPTSGTYDNQPQH
TRBV20-1	TRBJ1-1	SVLDIGAF
TRBV5-1	TRBJ2-2	ASSSGTGGITGELF
TRBV7-9	TRBJ1-2	ASSWDRGGNYGYT
TRBV4-1	TRBJ2-3	ASSQDSQGTGLTDTQY
TRBV19	TRBJ2-7	ASSAGPGTYEQY
TRBV5-1	TRBJ1-4	ASSPTPGSNEKLF
TRBV29-1	TRBJ2-1	SVEGQGLNEQF
TRBV28	TRBJ1-1	ASSLYLEGNTEAF
TRBV27	TRBJ2-7	ASSPHEAGSYEQY
TRBV19	TRBJ1-2	ASRAGNYGYT
TRBV6-6	TRBJ2-7	ARGQFLNNYEQY
TRBV19	TRBJ2-1	ASSIAGTFYNEQF
TRBV27	TRBJ1-5	ASSFLSLGRMSSNQPQH
TRBV2	TRBJ2-3	ASSGRGGTDTQY
TRBV7-9	TRBJ2-2	ASSSPRQEGTGELF
TRBV29-1	TRBJ1-1	SVVSRAGGTEAF
TRBV6-6	TRBJ2-2	ASRTGGTNTGELF
TRBV25-1	-	ASSPSMGQTRSKYEQY
TRBV7-2	TRBJ1-1	ASSLTGGSTAF
TRBV5-4	TRBJ2-3	ASSLMRGDTQY
TRBV28	TRBJ1-2	ASTTAGAVTNYGYT
TRBV7-6	TRBJ2-2	ASSYPGQPNTGELF
TRBV28	TRBJ2-7	ASSYGGTYEQY
TRBV6-1	TRBJ1-1	ASSELGGLGGSKAF
TRBV7-8	TRBJ2-1	ASSLPRRLAGGYNEQF
TRBV9	TRBJ1-2	ASSEGGGGSYGYT
TRBV9	TRBJ1-2	ASTGGWDGYT
TRBV6-5	TRBJ2-7	ASSNGRTGPYEQY
TRBV2	TRBJ1-2	ASKADPIGYT
TRBV4-1	TRBJ2-7	ASSQVQGMSYEQY